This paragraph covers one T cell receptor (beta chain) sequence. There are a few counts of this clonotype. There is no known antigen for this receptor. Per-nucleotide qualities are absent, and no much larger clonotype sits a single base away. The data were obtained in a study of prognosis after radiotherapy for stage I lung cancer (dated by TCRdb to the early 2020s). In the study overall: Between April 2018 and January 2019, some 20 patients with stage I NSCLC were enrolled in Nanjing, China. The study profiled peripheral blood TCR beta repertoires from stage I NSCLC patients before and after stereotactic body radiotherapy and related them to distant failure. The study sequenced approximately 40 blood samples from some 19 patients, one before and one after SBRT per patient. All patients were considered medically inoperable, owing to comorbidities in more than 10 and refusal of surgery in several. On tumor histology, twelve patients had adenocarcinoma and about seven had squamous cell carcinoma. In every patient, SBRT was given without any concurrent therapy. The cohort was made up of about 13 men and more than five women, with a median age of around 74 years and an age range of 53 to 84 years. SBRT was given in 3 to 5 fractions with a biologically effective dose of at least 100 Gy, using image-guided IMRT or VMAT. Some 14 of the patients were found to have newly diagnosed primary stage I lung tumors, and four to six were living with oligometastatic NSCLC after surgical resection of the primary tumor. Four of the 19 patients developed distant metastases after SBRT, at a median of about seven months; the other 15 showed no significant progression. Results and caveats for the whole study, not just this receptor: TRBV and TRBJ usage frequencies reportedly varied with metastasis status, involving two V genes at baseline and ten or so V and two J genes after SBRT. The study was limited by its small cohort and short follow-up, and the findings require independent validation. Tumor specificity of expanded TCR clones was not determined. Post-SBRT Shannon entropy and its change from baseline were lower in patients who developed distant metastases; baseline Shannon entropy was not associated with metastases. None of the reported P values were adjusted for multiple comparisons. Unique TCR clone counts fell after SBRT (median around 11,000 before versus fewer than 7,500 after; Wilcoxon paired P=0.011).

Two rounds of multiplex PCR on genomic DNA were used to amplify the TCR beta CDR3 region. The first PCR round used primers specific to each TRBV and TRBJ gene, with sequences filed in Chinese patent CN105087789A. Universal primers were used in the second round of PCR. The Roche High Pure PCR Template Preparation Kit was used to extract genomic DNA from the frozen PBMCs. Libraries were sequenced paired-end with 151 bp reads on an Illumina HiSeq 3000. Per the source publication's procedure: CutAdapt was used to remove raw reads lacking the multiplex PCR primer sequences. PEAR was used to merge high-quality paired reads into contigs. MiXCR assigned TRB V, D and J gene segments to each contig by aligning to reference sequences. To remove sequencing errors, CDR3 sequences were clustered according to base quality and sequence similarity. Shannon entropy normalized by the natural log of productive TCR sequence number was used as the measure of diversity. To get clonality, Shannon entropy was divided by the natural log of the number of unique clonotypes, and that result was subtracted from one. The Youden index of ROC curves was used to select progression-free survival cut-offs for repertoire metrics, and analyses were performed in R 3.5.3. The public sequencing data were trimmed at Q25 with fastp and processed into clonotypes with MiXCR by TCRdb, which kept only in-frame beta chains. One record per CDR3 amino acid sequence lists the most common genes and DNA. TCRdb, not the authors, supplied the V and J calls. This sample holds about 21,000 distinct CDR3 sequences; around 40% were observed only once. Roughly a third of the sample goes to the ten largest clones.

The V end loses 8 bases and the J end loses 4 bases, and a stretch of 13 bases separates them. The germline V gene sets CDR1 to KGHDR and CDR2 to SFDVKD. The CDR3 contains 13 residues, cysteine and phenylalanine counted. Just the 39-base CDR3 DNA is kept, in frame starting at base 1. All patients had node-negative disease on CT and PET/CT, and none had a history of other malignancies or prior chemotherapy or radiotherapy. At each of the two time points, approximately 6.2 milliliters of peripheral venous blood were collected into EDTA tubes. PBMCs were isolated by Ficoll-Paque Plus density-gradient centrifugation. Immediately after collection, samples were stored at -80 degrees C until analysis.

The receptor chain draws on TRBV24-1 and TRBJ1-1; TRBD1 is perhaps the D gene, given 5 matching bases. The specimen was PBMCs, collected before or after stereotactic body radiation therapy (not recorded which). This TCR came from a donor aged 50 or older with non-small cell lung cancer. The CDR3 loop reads CATTAGQGTEAFF. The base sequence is TGTGCCACCACTGCAGGGCAAGGCACTGAAGCTTTCTTT.